The rows below give T cell receptor beta chains drawn from one sample of a study of blood T cell repertoires in COVID-19. The repertoire was sequenced with immunoSEQ multiplex PCR; TCRdb's copy has only in-frame clones and lacks some. The data hold around 94,000 clones, with about 88% observed a single time. The sample consisted of peripheral blood. The receptors stem from an older man with acute or convalescent COVID-19. CDR3s include the opening cysteine and the closing phenylalanine or tryptophan. Fields, in order: J gene, V gene, clone size, D gene, CDR3 DNA, CDR3 protein. The D gene is left open where the match is weak. Size is stated for part of the rows, as once, few or many counts, or as a class when the clone is expanded.

j_call: TRBJ1-2
v_call: TRBV28
clone_size: -
d_call: -
cdr3_nt: TGTGCCAGCAGTTTTCCCCCTGCGTCCTATGGCTACACCTTC
cdr3_aa: CASSFPPASYGYTF

j_call: TRBJ2-2
v_call: TRBV3-1/TRBV3-2
clone_size: -
d_call: TRBD2
cdr3_nt: TGTGCCACCAACGGGCTAGCGGGAGGAACGAACACCGGGGAGCTGTTTTTT
cdr3_aa: CATNGLAGGTNTGELFF

j_call: TRBJ2-5
v_call: TRBV7-2
clone_size: -
d_call: TRBD2
cdr3_nt: TGTGCCAGCAGCTTCGTGGGACCGGGGGGGCAAGAGACCCAGTACTTC
cdr3_aa: CASSFVGPGGQETQYF

j_call: TRBJ2-2
v_call: TRBV7-6
clone_size: -
d_call: TRBD1
cdr3_nt: TGTGCCAGCAGCCAGGGGGACAGGGTACCCGGGGAGCTGTTTTTT
cdr3_aa: CASSQGDRVPGELFF

j_call: TRBJ2-2
v_call: TRBV5-6
clone_size: -
d_call: TRBD2
cdr3_nt: TGTGCCAGCAGCTTGGCCGGTACTAGCGGGACCGGGGAGCTGTTTTTT
cdr3_aa: CASSLAGTSGTGELFF

j_call: TRBJ1-1
v_call: TRBV7-7
clone_size: -
d_call: -
cdr3_nt: TGTGCTAGCAGCCGAACAATGAACACTGAAGCTTTCTTT
cdr3_aa: CASSRTMNTEAFF

j_call: TRBJ2-5
v_call: TRBV18
clone_size: -
d_call: -
cdr3_nt: TGTGCCAGCTCACCACCGGGGCAGGGGCAAGAGACCCAGTACTTC
cdr3_aa: CASSPPGQGQETQYF

j_call: TRBJ2-2
v_call: TRBV6-2/TRBV6-3
clone_size: few
d_call: -
cdr3_nt: TGTGCCAGCAGTTACTCGAGGAGGACGAACACCGGGGAGCTGTTTTTT
cdr3_aa: CASSYSRRTNTGELFF

j_call: TRBJ1-2
v_call: TRBV30
clone_size: -
d_call: -
cdr3_nt: TGTGCCTCGACCTGGGGGACTTATGGCTACACCTTC
cdr3_aa: CASTWGTYGYTF

j_call: TRBJ2-7
v_call: TRBV27
clone_size: few
d_call: -
cdr3_nt: TGTGCCAGCAGTTTGAACAACCCGGGGATTGGGTACGAGCAGTACTTC
cdr3_aa: CASSLNNPGIGYEQYF

j_call: TRBJ1-6
v_call: TRBV19
clone_size: -
d_call: TRBD1
cdr3_nt: TGTGCCAGTAGCCGGACAGGGGGCAATTCACCCCTCCACTTT
cdr3_aa: CASSRTGGNSPLHF

j_call: TRBJ2-7
v_call: TRBV6-5
clone_size: -
d_call: TRBD2
cdr3_nt: TGTGCCAGCAGTTACTCGGTAATAGCGGGATTACACGAGCAGTACTTC
cdr3_aa: CASSYSVIAGLHEQYF

j_call: TRBJ2-7
v_call: TRBV5-1
clone_size: -
d_call: TRBD1
cdr3_nt: TGCGCCAGCAGCCGGAGCGGACAGGGTACCTACGAGCAGTACTTC
cdr3_aa: CASSRSGQGTYEQYF

j_call: TRBJ1-1
v_call: TRBV4-2
clone_size: once
d_call: TRBD1
cdr3_nt: TGTGCCAGCAGCCAAGTCTTAGGGACAGGGCGAACTGAAGCTTTCTTT
cdr3_aa: CASSQVLGTGRTEAFF

j_call: TRBJ1-5
v_call: TRBV6-5
clone_size: -
d_call: TRBD1
cdr3_nt: TGTGCCAGCAGCCTGACAGGGAGAATTCAGCCCCAGCATTTT
cdr3_aa: CASSLTGRIQPQHF

j_call: TRBJ2-4
v_call: TRBV5-6
clone_size: -
d_call: -
cdr3_nt: TGTGCCAGCAGCTTGGGACAGTTGATAGCCAAAAACATTCAGTACTTC
cdr3_aa: CASSLGQLIAKNIQYF

j_call: TRBJ2-6
v_call: TRBV5-4
clone_size: -
d_call: -
cdr3_nt: TGTGCCAGCAGCTTGTGGGGGGGCTCAGCTGGGGCCAACGTCCTGACTTTC
cdr3_aa: CASSLWGGSAGANVLTF

j_call: TRBJ2-3
v_call: TRBV6-6
clone_size: -
d_call: TRBD1
cdr3_nt: TGTGCCAGCAGTTCCCTCGACAGGGGTTTCACAGATACGCAGTATTTT
cdr3_aa: CASSSLDRGFTDTQYF

j_call: TRBJ1-3
v_call: TRBV6-2/TRBV6-3
clone_size: -
d_call: -
cdr3_nt: TGTGCCAGCAGTTGGGGCTTGAGCTCTGGAAACACCATATATTTT
cdr3_aa: CASSWGLSSGNTIYF

j_call: TRBJ2-7
v_call: TRBV9
clone_size: -
d_call: TRBD1
cdr3_nt: TGTGCCAGCAGCGTAGTGACAGGGGGCGATGAGCAGTACTTC
cdr3_aa: CASSVVTGGDEQYF

j_call: TRBJ2-5
v_call: TRBV19
clone_size: -
d_call: TRBD2
cdr3_nt: TGTGCCAGTAGTAGGCGACTAGCGTCGGAGACCCAGTACTTC
cdr3_aa: CASSRRLASETQYF

j_call: TRBJ2-7
v_call: TRBV3-1/TRBV3-2
clone_size: -
d_call: -
cdr3_nt: TGTGCCAGCAGCCAAGATCGGACGGAGGCAAACGAGCAGTACTTC
cdr3_aa: CASSQDRTEANEQYF

j_call: TRBJ1-1
v_call: TRBV6-5
clone_size: -
d_call: TRBD1
cdr3_nt: TGTGCCAGCAGTTACGGGACAGGGAACACTGAAGCTTTCTTT
cdr3_aa: CASSYGTGNTEAFF

j_call: TRBJ1-2
v_call: TRBV6-6
clone_size: -
d_call: TRBD1
cdr3_nt: TGTGCCAGCAGTTACCCCGACAGGGTCTATGGCTACACCTTC
cdr3_aa: CASSYPDRVYGYTF

j_call: TRBJ2-3
v_call: TRBV27
clone_size: -
d_call: -
cdr3_nt: TGTGCCAGCAGTTTAAATTTGGTAGCTAGCACAGATACGCAGTATTTT
cdr3_aa: CASSLNLVASTDTQYF

j_call: TRBJ2-7
v_call: TRBV6-5
clone_size: -
d_call: TRBD2
cdr3_nt: TGTGCCAGCAGTTACTCTAGCGGGTCCTACGAGCAGTACTTC
cdr3_aa: CASSYSSGSYEQYF

j_call: TRBJ1-1
v_call: TRBV7-9
clone_size: -
d_call: TRBD1
cdr3_nt: TGTGCCAGCAGCCTGGACAGGGTGATGGCTTTCTTT
cdr3_aa: CASSLDRVMAFF

j_call: TRBJ2-1
v_call: TRBV6-6
clone_size: -
d_call: -
cdr3_nt: TGTGCCAGCACTCCTCTCGGGGTGAAATACAATGAGCAGTTCTTC
cdr3_aa: CASTPLGVKYNEQFF

j_call: TRBJ2-5
v_call: TRBV19
clone_size: -
d_call: TRBD2
cdr3_nt: TGTGCCAGTAGCCGGACTAGCGGGAGTGTCGAGACCCAGTACTTC
cdr3_aa: CASSRTSGSVETQYF

j_call: TRBJ2-1
v_call: TRBV19
clone_size: -
d_call: -
cdr3_nt: TGTGCCAGTAGTACGGGACTTCCCAATGAGCAGTTCTTC
cdr3_aa: CASSTGLPNEQFF

j_call: TRBJ1-2
v_call: TRBV5-1
clone_size: -
d_call: TRBD1
cdr3_nt: TGCGCCAGCAGGATGGGACAGGGAAGTGGCTACACCTTC
cdr3_aa: CASRMGQGSGYTF